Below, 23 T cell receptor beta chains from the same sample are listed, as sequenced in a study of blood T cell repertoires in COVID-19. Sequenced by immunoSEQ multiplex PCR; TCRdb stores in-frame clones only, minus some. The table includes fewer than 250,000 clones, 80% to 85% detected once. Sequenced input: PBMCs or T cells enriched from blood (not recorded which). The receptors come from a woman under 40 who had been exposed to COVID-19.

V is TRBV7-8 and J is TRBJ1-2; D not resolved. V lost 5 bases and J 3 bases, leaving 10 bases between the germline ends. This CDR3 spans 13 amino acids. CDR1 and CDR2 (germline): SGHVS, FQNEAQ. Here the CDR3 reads CASSPQEDYGYTF. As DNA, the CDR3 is TGTGCCAGCAGCCCCCAGGAGGACTATGGCTACACCTTC.

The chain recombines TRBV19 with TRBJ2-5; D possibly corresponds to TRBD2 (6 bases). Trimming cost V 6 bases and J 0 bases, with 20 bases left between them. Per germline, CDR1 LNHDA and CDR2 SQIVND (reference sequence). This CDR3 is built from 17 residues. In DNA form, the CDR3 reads TGTGCCAGTAGCAAAGGGTCCAGCGGGTCTTACCAAGAGACCCAGTACTTC. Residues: CASSKGSSGSYQETQYF.

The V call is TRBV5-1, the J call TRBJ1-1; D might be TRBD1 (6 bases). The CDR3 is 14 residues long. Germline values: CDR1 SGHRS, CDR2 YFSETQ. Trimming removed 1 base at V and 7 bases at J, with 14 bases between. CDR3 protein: CASSLSPGAGEAFF. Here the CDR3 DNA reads TGCGCCAGCAGCTTGAGTCCAGGGGCTGGTGAAGCTTTCTTT. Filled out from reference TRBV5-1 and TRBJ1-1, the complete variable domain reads KAGVTQTPRYLIKTRGQQVTLSCSPISGHRSVSWYQQTPGQGLQFLFEYFSETQRNKGNFPGRFSGRQFSNSRSEMNVSTLELGDSALYLCASSLSPGAGEAFFGQGTRLTVV.

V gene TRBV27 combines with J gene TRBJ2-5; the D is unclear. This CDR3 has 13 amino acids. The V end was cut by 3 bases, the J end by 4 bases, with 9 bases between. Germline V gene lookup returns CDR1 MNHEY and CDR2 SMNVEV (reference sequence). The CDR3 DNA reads TGTGCCAGCAGTTTTCAGTTCCGAGAGACCCAGTACTTC. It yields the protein CASSFQFRETQYF.

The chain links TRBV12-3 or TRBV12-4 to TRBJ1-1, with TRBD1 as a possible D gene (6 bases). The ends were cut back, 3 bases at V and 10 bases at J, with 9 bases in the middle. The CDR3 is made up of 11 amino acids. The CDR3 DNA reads TGTGCCAGCAGTTTGACGACAGGAGCTTTCTTT. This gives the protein CASSLTTGAFF.

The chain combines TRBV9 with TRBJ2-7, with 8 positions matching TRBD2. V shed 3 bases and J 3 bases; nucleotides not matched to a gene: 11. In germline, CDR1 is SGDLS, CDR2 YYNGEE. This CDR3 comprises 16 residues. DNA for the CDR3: TGTGCCAGCAGCGCCGCTAGCGGGTACCCCAGCTACGAGCAGTACTTC. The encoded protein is CASSAASGYPSYEQYF. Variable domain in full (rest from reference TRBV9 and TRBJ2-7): DSGVTQTPKHLITATGQRVTLRCSPRSGDLSVYWYQQSLDQGLQFLIQYYNGEERAKGNILERFSAQQFPDLHSELNLSSLELGDSALYFCASSAASGYPSYEQYFGPGTRLTVT.

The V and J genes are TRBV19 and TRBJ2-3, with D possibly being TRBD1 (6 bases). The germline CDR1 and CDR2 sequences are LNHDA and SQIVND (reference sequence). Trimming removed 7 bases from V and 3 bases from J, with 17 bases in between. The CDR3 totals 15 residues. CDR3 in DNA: TGTGCCAGTAACGAGGTAGCGCAGGGGACAGATACGCAGTATTTT. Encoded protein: CASNEVAQGTDTQYF.

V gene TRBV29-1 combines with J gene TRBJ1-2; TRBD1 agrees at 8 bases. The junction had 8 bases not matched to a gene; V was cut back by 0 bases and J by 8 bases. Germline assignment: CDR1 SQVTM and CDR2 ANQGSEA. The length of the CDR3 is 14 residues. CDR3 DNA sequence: TGCAGCGTTGAAGAGGGACAGGATATTCTGGGCTACACCTTC. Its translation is CSVEEGQDILGYTF.

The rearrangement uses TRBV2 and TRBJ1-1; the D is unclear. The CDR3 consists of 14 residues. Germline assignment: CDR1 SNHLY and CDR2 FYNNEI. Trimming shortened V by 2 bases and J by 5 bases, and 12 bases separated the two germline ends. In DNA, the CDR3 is TGTGCCAGCAGTGAAAGAGGGATGGAGACTGAAGCTTTCTTT. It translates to CASSERGMETEAFF.

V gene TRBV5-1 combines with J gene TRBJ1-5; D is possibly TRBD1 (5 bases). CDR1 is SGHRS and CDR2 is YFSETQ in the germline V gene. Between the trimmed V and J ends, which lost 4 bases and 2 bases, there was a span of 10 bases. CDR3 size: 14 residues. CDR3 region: CASSQGIGNQPQHF. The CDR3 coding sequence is TGCGCCAGCAGCCAGGGTATTGGCAATCAGCCCCAGCATTTT.

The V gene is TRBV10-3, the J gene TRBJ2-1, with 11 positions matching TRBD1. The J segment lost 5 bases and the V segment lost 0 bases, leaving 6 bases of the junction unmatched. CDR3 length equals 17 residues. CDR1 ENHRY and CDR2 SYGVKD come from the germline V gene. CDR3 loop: CAISESSWDRGDNEQFF. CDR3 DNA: TGTGCCATCAGTGAGTCGAGTTGGGACAGGGGGGACAATGAGCAGTTCTTC.

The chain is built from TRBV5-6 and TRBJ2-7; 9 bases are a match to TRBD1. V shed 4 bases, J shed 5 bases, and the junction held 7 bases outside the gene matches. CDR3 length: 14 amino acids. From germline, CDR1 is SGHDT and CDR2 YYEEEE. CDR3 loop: CASSIGQGTDEQYF. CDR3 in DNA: TGTGCCAGCAGCATCGGACAGGGGACCGACGAGCAGTACTTC. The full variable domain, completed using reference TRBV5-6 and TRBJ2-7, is DAGVTQSPTHLIKTRGQQVTLRCSPKSGHDTVSWYQQALGQGPQFIFQYYEEEERQRGNFPDRFSGHQFPNYSSELNVNALLLGDSALYLCASSIGQGTDEQYFGPGTRLTVT.

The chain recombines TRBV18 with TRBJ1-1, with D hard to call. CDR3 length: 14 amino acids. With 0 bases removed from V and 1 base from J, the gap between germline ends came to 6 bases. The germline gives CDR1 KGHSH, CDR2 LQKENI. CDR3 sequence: CASSPPRANTEAFF. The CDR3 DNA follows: TGTGCCAGCTCACCACCGAGAGCGAACACTGAAGCTTTCTTT.

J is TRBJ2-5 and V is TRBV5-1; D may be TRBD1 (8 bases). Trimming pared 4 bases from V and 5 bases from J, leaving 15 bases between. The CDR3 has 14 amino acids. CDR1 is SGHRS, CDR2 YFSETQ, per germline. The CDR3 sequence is CASSTGGEAETQYF. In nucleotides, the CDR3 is TGCGCCAGCAGCACAGGGGGGGAGGCGGAGACCCAGTACTTC.

CDR3 sequence: CASSYRDWRTEAFF. The CDR3, as DNA: TGTGCCAGCAGCTATAGGGATTGGAGGACTGAAGCTTTCTTT. The chain joins TRBV7-2 to TRBJ1-1; D is unresolved. Trimming took off 4 bases at V and 5 bases at J, with 14 bases between the two ends. Per the germline V gene, CDR1 is SGHTA and CDR2 is FQGNSA. The CDR3 totals 14 residues.

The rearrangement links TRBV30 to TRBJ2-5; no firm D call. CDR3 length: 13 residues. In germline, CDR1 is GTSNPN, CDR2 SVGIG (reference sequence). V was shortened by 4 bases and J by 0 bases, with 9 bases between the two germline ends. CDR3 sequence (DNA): TGTGCCTGGATCAACTATTACCAAGAGACCCAGTACTTC. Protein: CAWINYYQETQYF.

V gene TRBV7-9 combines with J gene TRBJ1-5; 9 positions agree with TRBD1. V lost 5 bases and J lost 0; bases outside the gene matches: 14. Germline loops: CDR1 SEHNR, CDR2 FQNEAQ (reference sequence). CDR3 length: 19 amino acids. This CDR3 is CASSVQGAREGDSNQPQHF. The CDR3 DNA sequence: TGTGCCAGCAGCGTACAGGGGGCGCGGGAAGGAGATAGCAATCAGCCCCAGCATTTT.

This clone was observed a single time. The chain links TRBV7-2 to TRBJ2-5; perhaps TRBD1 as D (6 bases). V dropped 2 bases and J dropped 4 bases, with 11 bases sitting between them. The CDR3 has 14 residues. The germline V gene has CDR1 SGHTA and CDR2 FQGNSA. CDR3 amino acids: CASSLQSRGETQYF. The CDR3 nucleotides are TGTGCCAGCAGCTTACAAAGCAGGGGAGAGACCCAGTACTTC.

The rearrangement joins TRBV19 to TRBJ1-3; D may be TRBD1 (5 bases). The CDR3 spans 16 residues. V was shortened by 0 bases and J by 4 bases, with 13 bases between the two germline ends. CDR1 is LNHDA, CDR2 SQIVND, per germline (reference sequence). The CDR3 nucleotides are TGTGCCAGTAGTATAGAGGGGCAGGTCCAAGGAAACACCATATATTTT. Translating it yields CASSIEGQVQGNTIYF.

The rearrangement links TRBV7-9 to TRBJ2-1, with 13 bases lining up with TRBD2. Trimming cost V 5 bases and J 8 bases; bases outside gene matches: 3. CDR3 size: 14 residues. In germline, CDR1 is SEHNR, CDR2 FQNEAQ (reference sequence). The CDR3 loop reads CASSRLAGGHEQFF. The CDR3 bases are TGTGCCAGCAGCCGACTAGCGGGGGGCCATGAGCAGTTCTTC.

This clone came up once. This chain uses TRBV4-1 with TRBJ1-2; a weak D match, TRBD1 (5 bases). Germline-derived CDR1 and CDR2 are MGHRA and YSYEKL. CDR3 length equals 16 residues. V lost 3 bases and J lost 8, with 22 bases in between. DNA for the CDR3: TGCGCCAGCAGCCATCCGAGGCGGTACAGGCGGGACGGCTACACCTTC. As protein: CASSHPRRYRRDGYTF.

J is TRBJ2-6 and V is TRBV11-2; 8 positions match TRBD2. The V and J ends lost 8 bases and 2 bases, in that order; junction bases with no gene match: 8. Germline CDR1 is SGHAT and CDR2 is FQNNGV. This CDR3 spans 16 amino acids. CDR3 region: CASGSLRGAGANVLTF. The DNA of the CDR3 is TGTGCCAGCGGGTCCTTGCGGGGGGCTGGGGCCAACGTCCTGACTTTC.

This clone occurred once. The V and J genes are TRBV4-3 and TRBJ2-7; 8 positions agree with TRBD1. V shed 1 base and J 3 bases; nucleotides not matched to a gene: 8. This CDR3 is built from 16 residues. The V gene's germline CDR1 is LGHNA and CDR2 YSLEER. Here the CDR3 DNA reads TGCGCCAGCAGCCAAGTGTTGGGACAGGTTCACTACGAGCAGTACTTC. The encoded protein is CASSQVLGQVHYEQYF.